The 25 T cell receptor beta chains reported below all come from one sample, sequenced in a study of T cells in Graves' hyperthyroidism and ophthalmopathy. Amplification of TCR beta CDR3 regions used RNA as the template. The HTBI primer set drove a first-round RT-PCR of the TCR CDR3. A single record per CDR3 protein comes from TCRdb applying MiXCR to the multiplex PCR reads. This sample has about 400,000 distinct CDR3 sequences, with about 12% found just once. The sample taken for sequencing was blood. The origin of the receptors is a woman aged 18-29 years with Graves' hyperthyroidism.

V is TRBV15 and J is TRBJ2-6; 7 nucleotides match TRBD1. This CDR3 is 16 amino acids long. CDR1 LNHNV and CDR2 YYDKDF come from the germline V gene (reference sequence). V dropped 1 base and J dropped 4; count of bases not matched to a gene: 4. The CDR3 loop reads CATSRVQGNGANVLTF. The CDR3, as DNA: TGTGCCACCAGCAGAGTACAGGGGAACGGGGCCAACGTCCTGACTTTC. Full variable domain (missing parts from reference TRBV15 and TRBJ2-6): DAMVIQNPRYQVTQFGKPVTLSCSQTLNHNVMYWYQQKSSQAPKLLFHYYDKDFNNEADTPDNFQSRRPNTSFCFLDIRSPGLGDTAMYLCATSRVQGNGANVLTFGAGSRLTVL.

The chain carries TRBV12-3 or TRBV12-4 and TRBJ2-3; 9 nucleotides agree with TRBD2. The CDR3 covers 16 residues. J was trimmed by 4 bases and V by 7 bases; bases with no gene match: 12. CDR3 in amino acids: CASNRPGLAPADTQYF. Written as DNA, the CDR3 is TGTGCCAGCAACCGCCCGGGACTAGCCCCAGCAGATACGCAGTATTTT.

About this clonotype: A read error may explain this, as a much larger clone is one base away. This chain joins TRBV15 and TRBJ2-3; 7 bases agree with TRBD1. The length of the CDR3 is 17 residues. The V gene's germline CDR1 is LNHNV and CDR2 YYDKDF (reference sequence). The CDR3 DNA follows: TGTACCACCAGCAGAGACAGGGACGTAACGAGCACAGATACGCAGTATTTT. Translated, it gives CTTSRDRDVTSTDTQYF.

This clonotype was recorded at least ten times. The V call is TRBV28, the J call TRBJ2-7; D is perhaps TRBD1 or TRBD2 (6 bases each). There are 18 residues in the CDR3. Trimming cost V 5 bases and J 1 base, with 24 bases left between them. CDR1 and CDR2 from the germline V gene are MDHEN and SYDVKM. CDR3 sequence (DNA): TGTGCCAGCAGTCCCCGGTGGGGGGCGCGTACGCTATCCTACGAGCAGTACTTC. Translating gives CASSPRWGARTLSYEQYF.

This clonotype was seen ten or more times. The chain combines TRBV7-2 with TRBJ2-3; no clear D gene. This CDR3 is built from 9 residues. Germline V gives CDR1 SGHTA, CDR2 FQGNSA. Trimming left V 8 bases short and J 6 bases short, with 3 bases between. This CDR3 reads CASGDTQYF. CDR3 bases: TGTGCCAGCGGCGATACGCAGTATTTT.

This clonotype has at least ten counts. The chain uses TRBV20-1 and TRBJ1-4, with D maybe TRBD1 (5 bases). The CDR3 totals 14 residues. From germline, CDR1 is DFQATT and CDR2 SNEGSKA (reference sequence). Trimming left V 6 bases short and J 0 bases short, with 11 bases between. This CDR3 is CSASQGATNEKLFF. As DNA, the CDR3 is TGCAGTGCGAGTCAGGGTGCAACTAATGAAAAACTGTTTTTT.

This clonotype was found many times. This sequence joins TRBV20-1 and TRBJ2-3; 7 bases map to TRBD2. This CDR3 spans 18 amino acids. The V and J ends lost 3 bases and 6 bases, in that order; junction bases with no gene match: 21. The germline V gene has CDR1 DFQATT and CDR2 SNEGSKA (reference sequence). CDR3 in amino acids: CSASYLELWGRGRDTQYF. The CDR3 DNA sequence: TGCAGTGCTAGCTACTTAGAGTTATGGGGGAGGGGAAGGGATACGCAGTATTTT.

This clonotype was recorded many times. The V gene is TRBV28, the J gene TRBJ2-7; TRBD2 matches at 8 bases. Germline CDR1 is MDHEN and CDR2 is SYDVKM. V was pared by 2 bases and J by 0 bases, with 9 bases of the junction left unmatched. The CDR3 is 17 residues long. This chain's CDR3 is CASSLTGGGLSSYEQYF. The CDR3 DNA reads TGTGCCAGCAGTTTAACAGGCGGGGGGCTAAGCTCCTACGAGCAGTACTTC. Full variable domain (missing parts from reference TRBV28 and TRBJ2-7): DVKVTQSSRYLVKRTGEKVFLECVQDMDHENMFWYRQDPGLGLRLIYFSYDVKMKEKGDIPEGYSVSREKKERFSLILESASTNQTSMYLCASSLTGGGLSSYEQYFGPGTRLTVT.

This clonotype was observed at least ten times. V and J are TRBV20-1 and TRBJ1-6, with 7 nucleotides matching TRBD1. This CDR3 has 16 amino acids. V was pared by 1 base and J by 5 bases, with 8 bases of the junction left unmatched. The germline V gene encodes CDR1 DFQATT and CDR2 SNEGSKA (reference sequence). The CDR3 nucleotides read TGCAGTGCTAGAGGGGAAGGGGGCAATAATAATTCACCCCTCCACTTT. Protein sequence: CSARGEGGNNNSPLHF.

This clonotype was recorded many times. The chain couples TRBV28 to TRBJ2-7; D may be TRBD2 (5 bases). The germline gives CDR1 MDHEN, CDR2 SYDVKM. Between the trimmed V and J ends, which lost 7 bases and 3 bases, there was a span of 19 bases. The CDR3 has 15 amino acids. The CDR3 loop is CASIPAGGPRYEQYF. CDR3 coding DNA: TGTGCCAGCATCCCAGCAGGAGGTCCTCGCTACGAGCAGTACTTC. The full variable domain, rest sourced from reference TRBV28 and TRBJ2-7, is DVKVTQSSRYLVKRTGEKVFLECVQDMDHENMFWYRQDPGLGLRLIYFSYDVKMKEKGDIPEGYSVSREKKERFSLILESASTNQTSMYLCASIPAGGPRYEQYFGPGTRLTVT.

This clonotype was observed many times. The chain uses TRBV7-9 and TRBJ2-5, with 7 positions matching TRBD1. This CDR3 is 15 amino acids long. J was trimmed by 1 base and V by 5 bases; bases with no gene match: 7. Germline assignment: CDR1 SEHNR and CDR2 FQNEAQ (reference sequence). CDR3 in amino acids: CASSMRTGFQETQYF. The DNA of the CDR3 is TGTGCCAGCAGCATGAGGACAGGTTTCCAAGAGACCCAGTACTTC.

This clonotype was found many times. V gene TRBV3-1 combines with J gene TRBJ2-7, with TRBD2 as a possible D gene (6 bases). Deletions cut 0 bases from V and 2 bases from J, with 8 bases between. CDR1 is LGHDT, CDR2 YNNKEL, per germline (reference sequence). This CDR3 region has 14 residues. This chain's CDR3 is CASSQEWGAYEQYF. For the CDR3, the DNA is TGTGCCAGCAGCCAAGAATGGGGGGCCTACGAGCAGTACTTC.

This clonotype was counted ten times or more. The chain has TRBV28 and TRBJ2-2; D is tentatively TRBD1 or TRBD2 (5 bases each). The germline V gene has CDR1 MDHEN and CDR2 SYDVKM. The CDR3 totals 14 residues. Trimming pared 5 bases from V and 5 bases from J, leaving 12 bases between. The CDR3 DNA follows: TGTGCCAGCAGTCCTGGGGGTGATACCGGGGAGCTGTTTTTT. It translates to CASSPGGDTGELFF. Combining the CDR3 with reference TRBV28 and TRBJ2-2 gives the whole variable domain DVKVTQSSRYLVKRTGEKVFLECVQDMDHENMFWYRQDPGLGLRLIYFSYDVKMKEKGDIPEGYSVSREKKERFSLILESASTNQTSMYLCASSPGGDTGELFFGEGSRLTVL.

The CDR3 nucleotides read TGTGCCTGGACCGGGGATCAGAACACTGAAGCTTTCTTT. This translates into CAWTGDQNTEAFF. The genes are TRBV30 and TRBJ1-1, with unresolved D. Trimming removed 4 bases from V and 1 base from J, with 10 bases in between. The germline gives CDR1 GTSNPN, CDR2 SVGIG (reference sequence). The CDR3 has 13 amino acids.

The table lists this clonotype with many counts. One junction end disagrees with the germline gene, perhaps due to a read error. V usage is TRBV12-3 or TRBV12-4 and J usage is TRBJ1-3; D might be TRBD1 (5 bases). The CDR3 consists of 14 residues. For the CDR3, the DNA is TGTGCCAGCAGTCAAGACAGAACTGGAGACACCATATATTTT. This gives the protein CASSQDRTGDTIYF.

In this sample, this clonotype turned up many times. The chain combines TRBV12-3 or TRBV12-4 with TRBJ1-1; D perhaps matches TRBD1 (6 bases). V lost 8 bases and J lost 5, with 18 bases in between. The CDR3 extends over 14 amino acids. The CDR3 protein is CASGSGGAGTEAFF. In nucleotides, the CDR3 is TGTGCCAGCGGTTCGGGGGGCGCGGGGACTGAAGCTTTCTTT.

This clonotype was recorded many times. The V gene is TRBV7-6, the J gene TRBJ2-5; D gene unclear. CDR3 length: 14 amino acids. The V end lost 6 bases, the J end lost 1 base, and 12 bases lay between the germline ends. Germline V gives CDR1 SGHVS, CDR2 FNYEAQ. DNA of the CDR3: TGTGCCAGCAGTAATACGGCTTTCCAAGAGACCCAGTACTTC. Amino acids: CASSNTAFQETQYF.

There are a few counts of this clonotype. The rearrangement joins TRBV6-2 or TRBV6-3 to TRBJ2-4; D tentatively fits TRBD1 or TRBD2 (5 bases each). The germline CDR1 and CDR2 sequences are MNHEY and SVGEGT. The V and J ends lost 6 bases and 3 bases respectively, with 15 bases between them. CDR3 length equals 15 residues. CDR3 residues: CASSQPLGVKNIQYF. The CDR3, as DNA: TGTGCCAGCAGCCAACCCCTGGGGGTCAAAAACATTCAGTACTTC.

The chain employs TRBV4-2 and TRBJ2-7, with D unclear. Trimming pared 4 bases from V and 0 bases from J, leaving 16 bases between. The CDR3 totals 16 residues. Germline CDR1 and CDR2: LGHNA and YNFKEQ. CDR3 bases: TGTGCCAGCAGCCCCAGTTATGGTCCCCGCTCCTACGAGCAGTACTTC. It codes for CASSPSYGPRSYEQYF.

Ten or more counts support this clonotype. The rearrangement joins TRBV2 to TRBJ2-7; D not certain. The V end lost 8 bases, the J end lost 0 bases, and 8 bases lay between the germline ends. The CDR3 is 12 residues long. The V gene's germline CDR1 is SNHLY and CDR2 FYNNEI. This CDR3 is CASDWGSYEQYF. The CDR3, as DNA: TGTGCCAGCGATTGGGGCTCCTACGAGCAGTACTTC.

The chain joins TRBV11-1 to TRBJ1-5; TRBD1 might be the D (5 bases). V lost 6 bases and J lost 7, with 19 bases in between. This CDR3 region has 15 residues. Germline V gene data show CDR1 as SGHAT and CDR2 as FQDESV (reference sequence). The CDR3: CASSPGDLPHQPQHF. CDR3 DNA sequence: TGTGCCAGCAGTCCGGGGGACCTACCCCACCAGCCCCAGCATTTT.

This clonotype was found many times. The chain's CDR3 is CASSLQGVNAYSSYEQYF. The CDR3 DNA is TGTGCCAGCAGTTTACAGGGGGTTAACGCATATAGCTCCTACGAGCAGTACTTC. The chain uses TRBV28 and TRBJ2-7, with 7 bases matching TRBD1. Germline V CDR1 and CDR2: MDHEN, SYDVKM. J was trimmed by 0 bases and V by 2 bases; bases with no gene match: 13. This CDR3 has 18 amino acids.

The V and J genes are TRBV20-1 and TRBJ1-4; D perhaps matches TRBD1 (5 bases). The ends were cut back, 5 bases at V and 10 bases at J, with 23 bases in the middle. Looked up from germline, CDR1 is DFQATT and CDR2 is SNEGSKA (reference sequence). CDR3 length: 15 residues. CDR3 sequence: CSAQFSGTEIGKLFF. The CDR3 region has the DNA TGCAGTGCTCAGTTTTCTGGGACTGAGATTGGAAAACTGTTTTTT.

This clonotype appeared many times. V is TRBV3-1 and J is TRBJ2-1; no reliable D call. This CDR3 comprises 17 residues. Germline CDR1 reads LGHDT; CDR2 reads YNNKEL (reference sequence). V dropped 1 base and J dropped 0 bases, with 13 bases sitting between them. This CDR3 reads CASSQVEASGSYNEQFF. CDR3 in DNA: TGTGCCAGCAGCCAAGTGGAAGCGTCAGGCTCCTACAATGAGCAGTTCTTC.

This clonotype was detected many times. J is TRBJ2-1 and V is TRBV15; 10 nucleotides align to TRBD2. V dropped 1 base and J dropped 7; count of bases not matched to a gene: 7. The CDR3 has 16 residues. The germline V gene has CDR1 LNHNV and CDR2 YYDKDF (reference sequence). In DNA, the CDR3 is TGTGCCACCAGCAGAGTCTCTAGCGGGAGCACAAATGAGCAGTTCTTC. It codes for CATSRVSSGSTNEQFF.